One sample yielded the 13 T cell receptor beta chains listed below, sequenced in a study of CD8 T cells in ankylosing spondylitis. Using its own MiXCR run on the 5' RACE reads, TCRdb lists one record per CDR3 protein. The sample records more than 60,000 distinct CDR3 sequences, approximately 5% being singletons. What was sequenced was blood, either unsorted or a sorted T cell fraction (not recorded which). The receptors stem from a male donor with ankylosing spondylitis or in good health (not recorded which).

For this clonotype: Just one base apart from a much larger clone, this may be a read error. The CDR3 DNA is TGTGCCAGCAGCTTCCGGGACAGGGGTTCCGGGGAGCAGCTCTTC. Translated, it gives CASSFRDRGSGEQLF. The chain carries TRBV5-6 and TRBJ2-1; 10 positions match TRBD1. Germline V gene lookup returns CDR1 SGHDT and CDR2 YYEEEE. The CDR3 totals 15 residues. The full variable domain, with the rest looked up from reference TRBV5-6 and TRBJ2-1, is DAGVTQSPTHLIKTRGQQVTLRCSPKSGHDTVSWYQQALGQGPQFIFQYYEEEERQRGNFPDRFSGHQFPNYSSELNVNALLLGDSALYLCASSFRDRGSGEQLFGPGTRLTVL.

This clonotype was seen at least ten times. The chain carries TRBV5-1 and TRBJ1-2; 9 bases fit TRBD1. Germline lookup yields CDR1 SGHRS and CDR2 YFSETQ. Losses at the gene ends were 3 bases for V and 3 bases for J; bases not matched to a gene: 15. The CDR3 has 18 amino acids. This CDR3 is CASSSHYGPGQGDYGYTF. The DNA of the CDR3 is TGCGCCAGCAGCTCCCACTACGGACCGGGACAGGGAGACTATGGCTACACCTTC. Supplemented by reference TRBV5-1 and TRBJ1-2, the full variable domain reads KAGVTQTPRYLIKTRGQQVTLSCSPISGHRSVSWYQQTPGQGLQFLFEYFSETQRNKGNFPGRFSGRQFSNSRSEMNVSTLELGDSALYLCASSSHYGPGQGDYGYTFGSGTRLTVV.

In this sample, this clonotype turned up many times. At one boundary the junction diverges from the germline segment, which might be a read error. The gene calls are TRBV4-1 and TRBJ2-5; 8 bases are a match to TRBD1. Germline assignment: CDR1 MGHRA and CDR2 YSYEKL. CDR3 length equals 15 residues. The CDR3 bases are TGCGCCAGCAGCCAGCCGGACAGGGACCAGGAGACCCAGTACTTC. Protein sequence: CASSQPDRDQETQYF.

In its sample, this clonotype was seen many times. The chain employs TRBV7-2 and TRBJ2-7; a possible D gene is TRBD1 (5 bases). The CDR3 extends over 14 amino acids. V lost 4 bases, J lost 3 bases, and 13 bases lay in between. Germline-derived CDR1 and CDR2 are SGHTA and FQGNSA. CDR3 sequence reads: CASSSPQGYYEQYF. The CDR3, as DNA: TGTGCCAGCAGCTCACCTCAGGGTTACTACGAGCAGTACTTC.

This clonotype was found many times. The V gene is TRBV5-1, the J gene TRBJ2-1; 7 bases fit TRBD2. The V segment lost 0 bases and the J segment 6 bases; nucleotides outside the gene matches: 6. The germline gives CDR1 SGHRS, CDR2 YFSETQ. The CDR3 length is 15 residues. The CDR3 sequence: CASSLAPGGFNEQFF. CDR3 DNA sequence: TGCGCCAGCAGCTTGGCCCCGGGGGGATTCAATGAGCAGTTCTTC.

Note on this clonotype: The junction differs from germline at one of its ends, possibly a read error. The chain is built from TRBV3-1 and TRBJ2-1; D may be TRBD1 or TRBD2 (5 bases each). The germline V gene encodes CDR1 LGHDT and CDR2 YNNKEL (reference sequence). The CDR3 extends over 15 amino acids. The CDR3, as DNA: TGTGCCAGCAGGGCCAAGAGGCTAGCAGGGAATGGGCAGTTCTTC. Its translation: CASRAKRLAGNGQFF.

This clonotype was seen repeatedly, ten times or more. This chain uses TRBV6-5 with TRBJ2-5; 7 bases are a match to TRBD2. The CDR3 spans 14 residues. V lost 2 bases and J lost 4; bases outside the gene matches: 4. Germline CDR1 is MNHEY and CDR2 is SVGAGI. As DNA, the CDR3 is TGTGCCAGCAGTTACGGGAGGGGTTCAGAGACCCAGTACTTC. It specifies CASSYGRGSETQYF.

Many counts were recorded for this clonotype. The rearrangement links TRBV3-1 to TRBJ1-4, with D possibly being TRBD1 (5 bases). V lost 1 base to trimming and J lost 5 bases, with 11 bases between them. Germline values: CDR1 LGHDT, CDR2 YNNKEL (reference sequence). The CDR3 runs to 15 residues. CDR3 protein: CASSQVPGGNEKLFF. CDR3 DNA sequence: TGTGCCAGCAGCCAAGTACCGGGGGGGAATGAAAAACTGTTTTTT.

The chain carries TRBV14 and TRBJ2-7; possible D gene TRBD2, 5 bases. The CDR3 totals 15 residues. Trimming shortened V by 1 base and J by 7 bases, and 17 bases separated the two germline ends. Germline lookup yields CDR1 SGHDN and CDR2 FVKESK. The CDR3 sequence is CASSQVPGEIGEQYF. The CDR3 coding sequence is TGTGCCAGCAGCCAAGTGCCCGGGGAGATTGGAGAGCAGTACTTC.

This clonotype has ten or more counts. This chain joins TRBV6-5 and TRBJ1-3; D not resolved. The CDR3 extends over 15 amino acids. The V and J ends lost 2 bases and 0 bases respectively, with 8 bases between them. Germline V gives CDR1 MNHEY, CDR2 SVGAGI. The CDR3 spells CASSYGQRSGNTIYF. In DNA, the CDR3 is TGTGCCAGCAGTTACGGGCAGCGCTCTGGAAACACCATATATTTT.

This clonotype was observed at least ten times. The chain couples TRBV7-2 to TRBJ2-3; 14 bases are shared with TRBD2. V shed 5 bases and J 9 bases; nucleotides not matched to a gene: 10. CDR1 is SGHTA, CDR2 FQGNSA, per germline. This CDR3 is built from 16 residues. In nucleotides, the CDR3 is TGTGCCAGCAGCCCAAGTCCCGGGACTAGCGGGGGCACGCAGTATTTT. Amino acid sequence: CASSPSPGTSGGTQYF. Together with reference TRBV7-2 and TRBJ2-3, the CDR3 gives the full variable domain: GAGVSQSPSNKVTEKGKDVELRCDPISGHTALYWYRQSLGQGLEFLIYFQGNSAPDKSGLPSDRFSAERTGGSVSTLTIQRTQQEDSAVYLCASSPSPGTSGGTQYFGPGTRLTVL.

This clonotype was picked up a small number of times. The chain recombines TRBV11-2 with TRBJ2-6, with TRBD1 identical over 10 bases. The V segment lost 4 bases and the J segment 1 base; nucleotides outside the gene matches: 7. The length of the CDR3 is 18 residues. Germline lookup yields CDR1 SGHAT and CDR2 FQNNGV. CDR3 in amino acids: CASSYLPDRGSGANVLTF. The CDR3 region has the DNA TGTGCCAGCAGCTACCTACCGGACAGGGGGTCTGGGGCCAACGTCCTGACTTTC.

This clonotype was picked up many times. DNA of the CDR3: TGCAGTGTTTGCGGCTACTACAATGAGCAGTTCTTC. Translating gives CSVCGYYNEQFF. The rearrangement uses TRBV20-1 and TRBJ2-1; no firm D call. This CDR3 is 12 amino acids long. Germline V gene sequence: CDR1 DFQATT, CDR2 SNEGSKA (reference sequence). The V end was cut by 7 bases, the J end by 3 bases, with 10 bases between.